These 21 T cell receptor beta chains were sequenced from one sample in a study of cytomegalovirus exposure and HLA in healthy donors. Clones were read by immunoSEQ multiplex PCR, and TCRdb kept only the in-frame ones, dropping some. The repertoire consists of about 79,000 clones, with 93% occurring once and the leading ten covering around 3.3%. Sample: PBMCs. The receptors here all came from a woman aged 25 to 45 in good health and CMV-seronegative.

This rearrangement joins TRBV5-1 to TRBJ1-1; 10 bases line up with TRBD1. Trimming took 4 bases from V and 2 from J; bases not matched to a gene: 2. CDR1 SGHRS and CDR2 YFSETQ come from the germline V gene. The CDR3 contains 14 residues. The CDR3 here is CASSGTGENTEAFF. DNA of the CDR3: TGCGCCAGCAGCGGGACAGGGGAAAACACTGAAGCTTTCTTT.

The chain uses TRBV7-3 and TRBJ1-5; perhaps TRBD1 as D (6 bases). Germline lookup yields CDR1 SGHTA and CDR2 FQGTGA. The CDR3 contains 17 residues. Trimming stripped 1 base from V and 0 bases from J, with 13 bases between. The DNA for the CDR3 is TGTGCCAGCAGCTTAAATGGACAGCCCCATAGCAATCAGCCCCAGCATTTT. The encoded protein is CASSLNGQPHSNQPQHF.

The rearrangement uses TRBV4-1 and TRBJ2-5; 11 bases align to TRBD2. J gave up 9 bases and V 0 bases, and 12 bases lay outside the gene matches. The CDR3 totals 17 residues. Germline V gene lookup returns CDR1 MGHRA and CDR2 YSYEKL. The CDR3 loop reads CASSQDPLAGGSFAQYF. The CDR3 DNA follows: TGCGCCAGCAGCCAAGATCCCCTAGCGGGGGGCTCATTCGCCCAGTACTTC.

The chain's CDR3 is CASSPRGSTGELFF. The CDR3 DNA reads as TGTGCCAGCTCACCCCGGGGGTCCACCGGGGAGCTGTTTTTT. This chain connects TRBV18 to TRBJ2-2; tentatively, D is TRBD2 (6 bases). The germline gives CDR1 KGHSH, CDR2 LQKENI. V was clipped by 3 bases and J by 4 bases, with 9 bases between them. CDR3 length: 14 residues.

The chain couples TRBV28 to TRBJ1-2; 9 positions match TRBD1. The CDR3 consists of 13 residues. Germline-derived CDR1 and CDR2 are MDHEN and SYDVKM. J gave up 6 bases and V 6 bases, and 5 bases lay outside the gene matches. The chain's CDR3 is CASRGTGYNGYTF. The CDR3 DNA is TGTGCCAGCAGGGGGACAGGGTATAATGGCTACACCTTC.

This sequence joins TRBV6-5 and TRBJ1-1; a weak D match, TRBD1 (6 bases). Germline V gene data show CDR1 as MNHEY and CDR2 as SVGAGI. There are 14 residues in the CDR3. Trimming removed 2 bases at V and 4 bases at J, with 11 bases between. The CDR3 bases are TGTGCCAGCAGTTACACCTCCAGGGGCACTGAAGCTTTCTTT. Encoded protein: CASSYTSRGTEAFF.

The chain uses TRBV6-5 and TRBJ2-6; D ambiguous. V lost 4 bases and J 0 bases, leaving 10 bases between the germline ends. The CDR3 loop spans 16 amino acids. Per the germline V gene, CDR1 is MNHEY and CDR2 is SVGAGI. Here the CDR3 reads CASSSRQISGANVLTF. CDR3 in DNA: TGTGCCAGCAGTTCCCGACAAATCTCTGGGGCCAACGTCCTGACTTTC.

This rearrangement joins TRBV4-1 to TRBJ1-3; D call uncertain. CDR3 length: 15 amino acids. CDR1 is MGHRA and CDR2 is YSYEKL in the germline V gene. V was cut by 0 bases and J by 4 bases, with 10 bases left in between. The CDR3 DNA follows: TGCGCCAGCAGCCAAGATTCGGGGTACGGAAACACCATATATTTT. Its protein is CASSQDSGYGNTIYF.

The chain uses TRBV7-9 and TRBJ2-7; 8 bases are shared with TRBD2. Per the germline V gene, CDR1 is SEHNR and CDR2 is FQNEAQ (reference sequence). The CDR3 has 16 residues. Trimming took 5 bases from V and 2 from J; bases not matched to a gene: 11. The CDR3 DNA sequence: TGTGCCAGCAGCCCCCGGGAGGGGTGGGGCACCTACGAGCAGTACTTC. This sequence encodes CASSPREGWGTYEQYF.

This chain joins TRBV15 and TRBJ2-3, with 7 bases that match TRBD2. With 0 bases clipped from V and 2 bases from J, the junction kept 17 bases outside the gene matches. CDR1 and CDR2 (germline): LNHNV, YYDKDF (reference sequence). This CDR3 has 20 amino acids. CDR3 loop: CATSRDYPHREAGVTDTQYF. CDR3 DNA sequence: TGTGCCACCAGCAGAGATTACCCCCACAGAGAGGCGGGAGTCACAGATACGCAGTATTTT.

The chain couples TRBV4-3 to TRBJ1-5, with D uncertain. This CDR3 contains 13 residues. Germline CDR1 LGHNA, CDR2 YSLEER. Trimming took 0 bases from V and 6 from J, leaving 6 bases between them. The CDR3 region is CASSQDIGQPQHF. CDR3 DNA sequence: TGCGCCAGCAGCCAAGATATCGGTCAGCCCCAGCATTTT.

This clone appeared a single time. V usage is TRBV6-6 and J usage is TRBJ2-7, with TRBD1 as a possible D gene (6 bases). CDR3 length: 14 amino acids. V shed 0 bases and J shed 3 bases, with 9 bases lying between them. CDR1 and CDR2 from the germline V gene are MNHNY and SVGAGI (reference sequence). CDR3 in DNA: TGTGCCAGCAGTTACTCCCAGGGGATCTACGAGCAGTACTTC. This gives the protein CASSYSQGIYEQYF.

The chain combines TRBV18 with TRBJ1-1, with D possibly being TRBD1 (6 bases). V lost 2 bases to trimming and J lost 1 base, with 8 bases between them. Germline V gene data show CDR1 as KGHSH and CDR2 as LQKENI. The CDR3 runs 14 residues. The CDR3 DNA follows: TGTGCCAGCTCACCAGACAGGACGAACACTGAAGCTTTCTTT. Its protein product is CASSPDRTNTEAFF. The variable domain in full, completed from reference TRBV18 and TRBJ1-1, reads NAGVMQNPRHLVRRRGQEARLRCSPMKGHSHVYWYRQLPEEGLKFMVYLQKENIIDESGMPKERFSAEFPKEGPSILRIQQVVRGDSAAYFCASSPDRTNTEAFFGQGTRLTVV.

V and J are TRBV28 and TRBJ2-7, with 9 bases that match TRBD1. Germline lookup yields CDR1 MDHEN and CDR2 SYDVKM. Trimming cost V 7 bases and J 3 bases; bases outside gene matches: 4. The CDR3 spans 13 residues. CDR3 sequence reads: CASNTGGYYEQYF. Here the CDR3 DNA reads TGTGCCAGCAACACAGGGGGCTACTACGAGCAGTACTTC.

The gene calls are TRBV5-5 and TRBJ2-1, with 7 positions matching TRBD1. V shed 9 bases, J shed 0 bases, and the junction held 9 bases outside the gene matches. Per germline, CDR1 SGHKS and CDR2 YYEKEE (reference sequence). CDR3 length: 15 residues. CDR3 bases: TGTGCCACAAAACAGACAGGGAGCTCCTACAATGAGCAGTTCTTC. It translates to CATKQTGSSYNEQFF.

The V gene is TRBV7-2, the J gene TRBJ2-1, with 11 bases that match TRBD1. After removal of 4 bases from V and 4 bases from J, the junction contained 3 bases not matched to a gene. The CDR3 runs to 15 residues. Germline V lookup: CDR1 SGHTA, CDR2 FQGNSA. The CDR3 region is CASSSGTGGYNEQFF. DNA of the CDR3: TGTGCCAGCAGCTCAGGGACAGGGGGGTACAATGAGCAGTTCTTC.

This chain connects TRBV10-3 to TRBJ2-1; the match to TRBD2 covers 8 bases. Germline lookup yields CDR1 ENHRY and CDR2 SYGVKD. V was clipped by 5 bases and J by 13 bases; unmatched bases: 4. The CDR3 has 11 amino acids. DNA of the CDR3: TGTGCCATCAGTACGGGGGGGCAACAGTTCTTC. Encoded protein: CAISTGGQQFF.

V usage is TRBV5-1 and J usage is TRBJ2-2, with 7 positions matching TRBD1. Germline V gene data show CDR1 as SGHRS and CDR2 as YFSETQ. With 3 bases clipped from V and 2 bases from J, the junction kept 10 bases outside the gene matches. The CDR3 contains 17 residues. The CDR3 region is CASSSGRQGHNTGELFF. The CDR3 region has the DNA TGCGCCAGCAGCTCGGGGAGACAGGGCCATAACACCGGGGAGCTGTTTTTT.

The rearrangement uses TRBV6-5 and TRBJ1-4; no clear D. Between the trimmed V and J ends, which lost 0 bases and 4 bases, there was a span of 6 bases. CDR3 length equals 14 residues. Germline CDR1 MNHEY, CDR2 SVGAGI. The CDR3 spells CASSYSRVNEKLFF. The CDR3 DNA sequence: TGTGCCAGCAGTTACTCGAGGGTTAATGAAAAACTGTTTTTT.

V gene TRBV19 combines with J gene TRBJ2-1, with 11 bases fitting TRBD1. Trimming removed 5 bases from V and 5 bases from J; junction bases left unmatched: 8. The CDR3 totals 16 residues. Looked up from germline, CDR1 is LNHDA and CDR2 is SQIVND (reference sequence). CDR3 bases: TGTGCCAGTAGTCGCCCAGGGACAGGGGGGAACAATGAGCAGTTCTTC. Amino acids: CASSRPGTGGNNEQFF.

The rearrangement joins TRBV5-1 to TRBJ2-7; 7 nucleotides agree with TRBD1. The CDR3 has 14 amino acids. Germline V CDR1 and CDR2: SGHRS, YFSETQ. J lost 2 bases, V lost 3 bases, and 5 bases had no gene match. CDR3 in amino acids: CASSWGTGAYEQYF. Written as DNA, the CDR3 is TGCGCCAGCAGCTGGGGAACAGGGGCCTACGAGCAGTACTTC.